The sequence of this TCR beta chain was determined in a study of T cells in localized non-small cell lung cancer. Profiled with immunoSEQ multiplex PCR; TCRdb holds only in-frame clones, not every one. This sample has about 26,000 clones, with roughly 80% found just once. In germline, CDR1 is SGHRS, CDR2 YFSETQ. The CDR3 loop spans 15 amino acids. V lost 0 bases, J lost 5 bases, and 14 bases lay in between. This clonotype was sampled from a man between 40 and 70 years old with stage III squamous cell lung carcinoma. The chain couples TRBV5-1 to TRBJ1-1; D gene unclear. Here the sequenced sample was peripheral blood, taken before any cancer treatment. The CDR3 loop reads CASSLALNSRTEAFF. CDR3 in DNA: TGCGCCAGCAGCTTGGCCCTTAACAGCCGAACTGAAGCTTTCTTT.